The 20 T cell receptor beta chains listed next were all sequenced from one sample in a study of T cell changes during pregnancy in multiple sclerosis. Sequenced by immunoSEQ multiplex PCR; TCRdb stores in-frame clones only, minus some. The sample holds tens of thousands of clones, just over 90% seen once. The source was peripheral blood, collected before pregnancy. The receptors come from a female donor with multiple sclerosis, enrolled in a pregnancy study.

V is TRBV5-6 and J is TRBJ2-6; D is undetermined. Trimming shortened V by 6 bases and J by 0 bases, and 10 bases separated the two germline ends. This CDR3 has 15 residues. CDR1 and CDR2 from the germline V gene are SGHDT and YYEEEE. The CDR3 protein is CASILSASGANVLTF. CDR3 DNA sequence: TGTGCCAGCATCCTAAGTGCCTCTGGGGCCAACGTCCTGACTTTC.

Concerning this clone itself: In the same sample, other DNA sequences code for this CDR3. The chain has TRBV19 and TRBJ2-2, with TRBD1 identical over 8 bases. After removal of 2 bases from V and 5 bases from J, the junction contained 1 base not matched to a gene. Germline V gives CDR1 LNHDA, CDR2 SQIVND (reference sequence). The CDR3 is 14 amino acids. Here the CDR3 DNA reads TGTGCCAGTAGTATAACAGGGGGAACCGGGGAGCTGTTTTTT. It encodes CASSITGGTGELFF.

The chain employs TRBV10-3 and TRBJ2-7, with 8 bases matching TRBD1. This CDR3 has 14 amino acids. The trim removed 2 bases at V and 3 bases at J, leaving 3 bases unmatched. From germline, CDR1 is ENHRY and CDR2 SYGVKD. The CDR3: CAISERTGHYEQYF. CDR3 nucleotide sequence: TGTGCCATCAGTGAGAGGACAGGGCACTACGAGCAGTACTTC.

V and J are TRBV25-1 and TRBJ1-2; 12 bases match TRBD1. CDR1 and CDR2 from the germline V gene are MGHDK and SYGVNS. This CDR3 is built from 14 residues. Trimming took 6 bases from V and 8 from J; bases not matched to a gene: 7. CDR3 sequence reads: CASRNAGTGGGYTF. Here the CDR3 DNA reads TGTGCCAGCAGGAATGCCGGGACAGGGGGCGGCTACACCTTC.

The chain has TRBV7-8 and TRBJ2-7; TRBD1 matches 7 bases. The V gene end was trimmed by 3 bases and the J gene end by 4 bases; junction bases not matched to a gene: 3. The germline V gene has CDR1 SGHVS and CDR2 FQNEAQ. The CDR3 covers 13 residues. For the CDR3, the DNA is TGTGCCAGCAGCTTCGGACAGGCGTACGAGCAGTACTTC. Amino acids: CASSFGQAYEQYF.

This sequence joins TRBV20-1 and TRBJ2-3, with 7 positions matching TRBD1. Per the germline V gene, CDR1 is DFQATT and CDR2 is SNEGSKA (reference sequence). This CDR3 spans 11 amino acids. J gave up 4 bases and V 6 bases, and 1 base lay outside the gene matches. The CDR3, as DNA: TGCAGTGCCCAGGGGGCAGATACGCAGTATTTT. Translated: CSAQGADTQYF.

This chain joins TRBV7-9 and TRBJ2-5; 7 nucleotides match TRBD1. From germline, CDR1 is SEHNR and CDR2 FQNEAQ (reference sequence). The CDR3 extends over 15 amino acids. V lost 5 bases to trimming and J lost 5 bases; unmatched junction nucleotides: 11. CDR3 DNA: TGTGCCAGCAGCCCTCCCGGACAGGCTGCTGAGACCCAGTACTTC. The encoded protein is CASSPPGQAAETQYF.

The chain is built from TRBV7-2 and TRBJ1-1; D gene ambiguous. Trimming cost V 4 bases and J 3 bases, with 12 bases left between them. Germline loops: CDR1 SGHTA, CDR2 FQGNSA. This CDR3 has 14 amino acids. CDR3 nucleotides: TGTGCCAGCAGCTCAAAGATGCTAGACACTGAAGCTTTCTTT. It yields the protein CASSSKMLDTEAFF.

CDR3 bases: TGTGCCAGCAGCCAAGATCGGGACAGGGCGAACACCGGGGAGCTGTTTTTT. As protein: CASSQDRDRANTGELFF. The rearrangement joins TRBV4-2 to TRBJ2-2; the match to TRBD1 covers 9 bases. After removal of 0 bases from V and 0 bases from J, the junction contained 2 bases not matched to a gene. The length of the CDR3 is 17 residues. Germline V gene sequence: CDR1 LGHNA, CDR2 YNFKEQ.

This clone was detected once. V is TRBV10-2 and J is TRBJ2-7, with D maybe TRBD2 (7 bases). The V and J ends lost 2 bases and 2 bases respectively, with 10 bases between them. Germline V CDR1 and CDR2: WSHSY, SAAADI. CDR3 length: 14 amino acids. The CDR3 region is CASSEEGGPYEQYF. CDR3 sequence (DNA): TGCGCCAGCAGTGAGGAGGGGGGGCCCTACGAGCAGTACTTC.

This chain links TRBV7-9 with TRBJ1-1; maybe TRBD1 (5 bases). Trimming took 7 bases from V and 10 from J, leaving 16 bases between them. The CDR3 loop spans 12 amino acids. Germline V gene lookup returns CDR1 SEHNR and CDR2 FQNEAQ (reference sequence). In DNA form, the CDR3 reads TGTGCCAGCACCATGGGGGGGATGGTAGCTTTCTTT. Its translation is CASTMGGMVAFF.

This clone appeared a few times. The chain's CDR3 is CASSLGQGCSPLHF. CDR3 DNA sequence: TGTGCCAGCAGCTTGGGACAGGGGTGTTCACCCCTCCACTTT. This sequence joins TRBV7-3 and TRBJ1-6; 10 nucleotides agree with TRBD1. Germline loops: CDR1 SGHTA, CDR2 FQGTGA. The CDR3 totals 14 residues. Germline trimming cut 3 bases from V and 9 bases from J; bases unmatched to any gene: 2.

The chain has TRBV11-2 and TRBJ2-3, with D unresolved. Per germline, CDR1 SGHAT and CDR2 FQNNGV. The CDR3 runs 12 residues. Deletions cut 4 bases from V and 0 bases from J, with 2 bases between. The CDR3 DNA is TGTGCCAGCAGCTCTAGCACAGATACGCAGTATTTT. Translated: CASSSSTDTQYF.

V is TRBV6-5 and J is TRBJ2-2; 7 nucleotides align to TRBD2. This CDR3 is built from 16 residues. V shed 0 bases and J 4 bases; nucleotides not matched to a gene: 5. Germline values: CDR1 MNHEY, CDR2 SVGAGI. CDR3 loop: CASSYSGGGVTGELFF. As DNA, the CDR3 is TGTGCCAGCAGTTACTCGGGCGGGGGAGTCACCGGGGAGCTGTTTTTT.

This clone was recorded a few times. This chain joins TRBV7-6 and TRBJ1-3, with 7 nucleotides matching TRBD1. The CDR3 covers 13 residues. The V segment lost 5 bases and the J segment 3 bases; nucleotides outside the gene matches: 1. CDR1 and CDR2 (germline): SGHVS, FNYEAQ. The CDR3 reads CASSDRVGNTIYF. The CDR3 DNA sequence: TGTGCCAGCAGCGACAGGGTTGGAAACACCATATATTTT.

This clone appeared once. The chain is built from TRBV30 and TRBJ2-5; 8 positions agree with TRBD2. Trimming cost V 5 bases and J 4 bases; bases outside gene matches: 9. The CDR3 is made up of 14 amino acids. Germline CDR1 and CDR2: GTSNPN and SVGIG (reference sequence). CDR3 sequence reads: CAWGNGGALETQYF. CDR3 nucleotide sequence: TGTGCCTGGGGTAACGGGGGGGCCTTAGAGACCCAGTACTTC.

The rearrangement joins TRBV5-1 to TRBJ2-3; 12 nucleotides agree with TRBD2. J gave up 6 bases and V 4 bases, and 9 bases lay outside the gene matches. The germline V gene encodes CDR1 SGHRS and CDR2 YFSETQ. This CDR3 comprises 16 residues. The CDR3 protein is CASSVLAGGSGDTQYF. For the CDR3, the DNA is TGCGCCAGCAGCGTTCTAGCGGGGGGGTCCGGGGATACGCAGTATTTT.

The genes are TRBV5-1 and TRBJ2-3, with 10 nucleotides matching TRBD2. V shed 1 base, J shed 3 bases, and the junction held 5 bases outside the gene matches. CDR1 is SGHRS, CDR2 YFSETQ, per germline. This CDR3 has 16 residues. This CDR3 reads CASSLSGLAVTDTQYF. In DNA, the CDR3 is TGCGCCAGCAGCTTGTCAGGACTAGCGGTTACAGATACGCAGTATTTT.

V is TRBV19 and J is TRBJ2-7, with 10 nucleotides matching TRBD2. Germline CDR1 LNHDA, CDR2 SQIVND (reference sequence). The CDR3 contains 18 residues. V gave up 1 base and J gave up 2 bases; unmatched junction bases: 11. For the CDR3, the DNA is TGTGCCAGTAGTATAGTTGGTAGCGGGGGGATTTTCCCCTACGAGCAGTACTTC. It specifies CASSIVGSGGIFPYEQYF.

The chain couples TRBV18 to TRBJ2-1, with 8 bases aligning to TRBD1. Losses at the gene ends were 6 bases for V and 6 bases for J; bases not matched to a gene: 10. In germline, CDR1 is KGHSH, CDR2 LQKENI. This CDR3 has 15 amino acids. CDR3 sequence reads: CASSPTGANFNEQFF. The CDR3 region has the DNA TGTGCCAGCTCTCCGACAGGGGCTAATTTCAATGAGCAGTTCTTC.